These T cell receptor beta chains were read from a single sample in a study of blood T cell repertoires in COVID-19. Method: immunoSEQ multiplex PCR; TCRdb's copy keeps in-frame clones and lacks some. Here the sample spans about 210,000 clones, roughly four fifths being singletons. Input material: peripheral blood. Source of these receptors: a woman aged 80 or over with COVID-19, enrolled during active disease. Both conserved end residues are part of each CDR3. The order of the fields is J gene, V gene, clone size, D gene, CDR3 protein, CDR3 DNA. D genes are given only for firm matches. For some rows the clone size is stated as once, few or many, or as a class when expanded; others skip it.

J gene: TRBJ1-1; V gene: TRBV18; clone size: .; D gene: .; CDR3 protein: CASSRQENTEAFF; CDR3 DNA: TGTGCCAGCTCGCGACAGGAGAACACTGAAGCTTTCTTT
J gene: TRBJ2-7; V gene: TRBV28; clone size: .; D gene: TRBD1; CDR3 protein: CASSSVGTGGPYEQYF; CDR3 DNA: TGTGCCAGCAGTTCCGTAGGGACAGGGGGACCCTACGAGCAGTACTTC
J gene: TRBJ1-1; V gene: TRBV12-3/TRBV12-4; clone size: .; D gene: .; CDR3 protein: CASSPGRPTEAFF; CDR3 DNA: TGTGCCAGCAGCCCGGGTCGTCCCACTGAAGCTTTCTTT
J gene: TRBJ1-1; V gene: TRBV29-1; clone size: few; D gene: TRBD1; CDR3 protein: CSVSVDRATEAFF; CDR3 DNA: TGCAGCGTTAGTGTTGACAGGGCCACTGAAGCTTTCTTT
J gene: TRBJ2-7; V gene: TRBV5-1; clone size: .; D gene: TRBD2; CDR3 protein: CASSLELAGGKQYF; CDR3 DNA: TGCGCCAGCAGCTTGGAACTAGCGGGGGGGAAGCAGTACTTC
J gene: TRBJ1-1; V gene: TRBV20-1; clone size: .; D gene: TRBD1; CDR3 protein: CSASRDSYTEAFF; CDR3 DNA: TGCAGTGCTAGTAGGGACAGCTACACTGAAGCTTTCTTT
J gene: TRBJ1-6; V gene: TRBV19; clone size: .; D gene: .; CDR3 protein: CATRGLGSYNSPLHF; CDR3 DNA: TGTGCCACCCGAGGGTTGGGTTCCTATAATTCACCCCTCCACTTT
J gene: TRBJ1-1; V gene: TRBV6-5; clone size: .; D gene: .; CDR3 protein: CASNYMETGSTEAFF; CDR3 DNA: TGTGCCAGCAACTACATGGAAACCGGGTCCACTGAAGCTTTCTTT
J gene: TRBJ1-1; V gene: TRBV9; clone size: .; D gene: TRBD1; CDR3 protein: CASSVGQSTNTEAFF; CDR3 DNA: TGTGCCAGCAGCGTGGGACAGTCCACGAACACTGAAGCTTTCTTT
J gene: TRBJ1-2; V gene: TRBV5-4; clone size: .; D gene: .; CDR3 protein: CASSFPVAGNYGYTF; CDR3 DNA: TGTGCCAGCAGCTTCCCCGTTGCGGGGAACTATGGCTACACCTTC
J gene: TRBJ1-6; V gene: TRBV2; clone size: .; D gene: TRBD1; CDR3 protein: CASRGPGTGQGGAPLHF; CDR3 DNA: TGTGCCAGCAGGGGCCCGGGGACAGGCCAGGGTGGGGCACCCCTCCACTTT
J gene: TRBJ2-2; V gene: TRBV19; clone size: .; D gene: TRBD1; CDR3 protein: CASNSGTGASAGELFF; CDR3 DNA: TGTGCCAGTAACTCCGGGACAGGAGCATCCGCCGGGGAGCTGTTTTTT
J gene: TRBJ1-2; V gene: TRBV2; clone size: .; D gene: TRBD1; CDR3 protein: CASGWTGTDGYTF; CDR3 DNA: TGTGCCAGCGGCTGGACAGGGACGGATGGCTACACCTTC
J gene: TRBJ2-5; V gene: TRBV7-7; clone size: .; D gene: TRBD2; CDR3 protein: CASSPGLAGDKRETQYF; CDR3 DNA: TGTGCTAGCAGCCCGGGACTAGCGGGGGACAAAAGGGAGACCCAGTACTTC
J gene: TRBJ1-5; V gene: TRBV5-4; clone size: .; D gene: TRBD1; CDR3 protein: CASSVDGQGGGQPQHF; CDR3 DNA: TGTGCCAGCAGCGTTGACGGACAGGGTGGGGGGCAGCCCCAGCATTTT
J gene: TRBJ1-2; V gene: TRBV6-6; clone size: .; D gene: TRBD1; CDR3 protein: CASSYTEDRRNYGYTF; CDR3 DNA: TGTGCCAGCAGTTACACCGAGGACAGGAGAAACTATGGCTACACCTTC
J gene: TRBJ2-7; V gene: TRBV7-9; clone size: .; D gene: .; CDR3 protein: CASSSGTPYEQYF; CDR3 DNA: TGTGCCAGCAGCTCAGGGACACCATACGAGCAGTACTTC
J gene: TRBJ1-1; V gene: TRBV7-3; clone size: .; D gene: TRBD1; CDR3 protein: CASSPSGTGMNTEAFF; CDR3 DNA: TGTGCCAGCAGCCCATCCGGGACAGGGATGAACACTGAAGCTTTCTTT
J gene: TRBJ2-3; V gene: TRBV5-1; clone size: once; D gene: .; CDR3 protein: CASNRRGGLTDTQYF; CDR3 DNA: TGCGCCAGCAATAGGAGGGGGGGACTCACAGATACGCAGTATTTT
J gene: TRBJ1-1; V gene: TRBV6-5; clone size: .; D gene: TRBD1; CDR3 protein: CAVVPGGIMNTEAFF; CDR3 DNA: TGTGCCGTCGTGCCAGGGGGCATTATGAACACTGAAGCTTTCTTT
J gene: TRBJ2-7; V gene: TRBV10-1; clone size: .; D gene: TRBD1; CDR3 protein: CASSPGQSYEQYF; CDR3 DNA: TGCGCCAGCAGCCCGGGACAGTCCTACGAGCAGTACTTC
J gene: TRBJ1-5; V gene: TRBV6-7; clone size: .; D gene: TRBD1; CDR3 protein: CASSYPDRFGILWVQPQHF; CDR3 DNA: TGTGCCAGCAGCTACCCGGACAGGTTTGGGATCCTCTGGGTCCAGCCCCAGCATTTT
J gene: TRBJ2-7; V gene: TRBV27; clone size: .; D gene: .; CDR3 protein: CASSPLLTVLGSYEQYF; CDR3 DNA: TGTGCCAGCAGTCCCCTCCTGACAGTCCTCGGTTCCTACGAGCAGTACTTC
J gene: TRBJ1-6; V gene: TRBV19; clone size: .; D gene: .; CDR3 protein: CASRAGANSPLHF; CDR3 DNA: TGTGCCAGTAGGGCAGGGGCTAATTCACCCCTCCACTTT
J gene: TRBJ2-1; V gene: TRBV7-6; clone size: .; D gene: .; CDR3 protein: CASSLAPSQRAANEQFF; CDR3 DNA: TGTGCCAGCAGCTTAGCCCCCTCTCAGCGGGCTGCCAATGAGCAGTTCTTC
J gene: TRBJ2-6; V gene: TRBV5-1; clone size: .; D gene: .; CDR3 protein: CASMTGLSPGANVLTF; CDR3 DNA: TGCGCCAGCATGACGGGTCTTTCGCCTGGGGCCAACGTCCTGACTTTC
J gene: TRBJ1-1; V gene: TRBV6-1; clone size: .; D gene: .; CDR3 protein: CASNDRLLHSNTEAFF; CDR3 DNA: TGTGCCAGCAATGACAGGCTCCTACACTCGAACACTGAAGCTTTCTTT
J gene: TRBJ2-1; V gene: TRBV24-1; clone size: .; D gene: TRBD2; CDR3 protein: CATGSGGGAYNEQFF; CDR3 DNA: TGTGCCACAGGTAGCGGGGGAGGGGCCTACAATGAGCAGTTCTTC
J gene: TRBJ2-6; V gene: TRBV6-5; clone size: few; D gene: TRBD2; CDR3 protein: CASSLWDGGEYEVLTF; CDR3 DNA: TGTGCCAGCAGTTTATGGGACGGGGGGGAGTATGAAGTCCTGACTTTC
J gene: TRBJ1-6; V gene: TRBV4-1; clone size: .; D gene: TRBD1; CDR3 protein: CASSQDRVNSPLHF; CDR3 DNA: TGCGCCAGCAGCCAGGACAGGGTTAATTCACCCCTCCACTTT
J gene: TRBJ1-2; V gene: TRBV3-1/TRBV3-2; clone size: .; D gene: .; CDR3 protein: CASSQGFGPEGNYGYTF; CDR3 DNA: TGTGCCAGCAGCCAAGGGTTTGGGCCAGAGGGTAACTATGGCTACACCTTC
J gene: TRBJ2-5; V gene: TRBV11-2; clone size: few; D gene: .; CDR3 protein: CASSFQGQGRGEETQYF; CDR3 DNA: TGTGCCAGCAGCTTTCAGGGGCAAGGTCGGGGCGAAGAGACCCAGTACTTC
J gene: TRBJ2-2; V gene: TRBV5-1; clone size: .; D gene: .; CDR3 protein: CASSLAAGGTGELFF; CDR3 DNA: TGCGCCAGCAGCTTAGCGGCCGGGGGCACCGGGGAGCTGTTTTTT
J gene: TRBJ2-7; V gene: TRBV6-6; clone size: .; D gene: TRBD2; CDR3 protein: CASSYTGLAGSYEQYF; CDR3 DNA: TGTGCCAGCAGTTACACGGGACTAGCGGGTTCCTACGAGCAGTACTTC
J gene: TRBJ1-2; V gene: TRBV6-5; clone size: once; D gene: .; CDR3 protein: CASSYDRTYGYTF; CDR3 DNA: TGTGCCAGCAGTTACGACAGGACCTATGGCTACACCTTC
J gene: TRBJ2-7; V gene: TRBV3-1/TRBV3-2; clone size: .; D gene: .; CDR3 protein: CASSQGRFSYEQYF; CDR3 DNA: TGTGCCAGCAGCCAAGGGCGGTTCAGCTACGAGCAGTACTTC
J gene: TRBJ2-1; V gene: TRBV5-1; clone size: few; D gene: TRBD2; CDR3 protein: CASSGLAGVRRGSYNEQFF; CDR3 DNA: TGCGCCAGCAGCGGACTAGCGGGAGTTCGAAGGGGCTCCTACAATGAGCAGTTCTTC
J gene: TRBJ2-3; V gene: TRBV7-3; clone size: .; D gene: TRBD2; CDR3 protein: CASSLMVSSGGTDTQYF; CDR3 DNA: TGTGCCAGCAGCTTAATGGTCTCTAGCGGGGGAACAGATACGCAGTATTTT
J gene: TRBJ2-7; V gene: TRBV9; clone size: .; D gene: TRBD2; CDR3 protein: CASSEGTSGNTYEQYF; CDR3 DNA: TGTGCCAGCAGCGAGGGGACTAGCGGGAACACCTACGAGCAGTACTTC
J gene: TRBJ2-7; V gene: TRBV28; clone size: .; D gene: .; CDR3 protein: CASIEGTVGALYEQYF; CDR3 DNA: TGTGCCAGCATTGAAGGGACTGTCGGTGCCCTCTACGAGCAGTACTTC
J gene: TRBJ1-2; V gene: TRBV19; clone size: once; D gene: TRBD1; CDR3 protein: CASSIPYPGTGRDGYTF; CDR3 DNA: TGTGCCAGTAGTATCCCTTACCCCGGGACAGGGAGGGATGGCTACACCTTC
J gene: TRBJ1-1; V gene: TRBV25-1; clone size: .; D gene: .; CDR3 protein: CASSEYLSAFF; CDR3 DNA: TGTGCCAGCAGTGAATATCTGTCCGCTTTCTTT
J gene: TRBJ2-7; V gene: TRBV27; clone size: .; D gene: TRBD1; CDR3 protein: CASRPPGSLGQGVYEQYF; CDR3 DNA: TGTGCCAGCAGACCCCCTGGGTCACTTGGACAGGGGGTTTACGAGCAGTACTTC
J gene: TRBJ2-7; V gene: TRBV5-1; clone size: .; D gene: .; CDR3 protein: CASSLGRVTDEQYF; CDR3 DNA: TGCGCCAGCAGCTTGGGCCGGGTGACGGACGAGCAGTACTTC